This T cell receptor beta chain was recorded in a study of human T cells and chemical hapten exposure. Turning to the study itself: Predominantly women, the patients had alopecia areata, totalis or universalis.

Study conclusions and caveats: A positive correlation with patch test score was shown by PT1 expanded TCR counts. Because they had alopecia, donors may respond immunologically unlike healthy people.

Concerning this clonotype: The target antigen is unknown.

Germline V lookup: CDR1 DFQATT, CDR2 SNEGSKA (reference sequence). The CDR3 has 12 residues. V gave up 1 base and J gave up 12 bases, with 13 bases separating them. A single record per CDR3 protein comes from TCRdb applying MiXCR to the RACE reads. The top ten hold less than 2.5% of the sample, which has more than 90,000 distinct CDR3 sequences, about 11% seen once. Stated time point: patch test 1, 2 weeks after DPC sensitization. Treatment given: therapeutic diphenylcyclopropenone sensitization with weekly scalp DPC. The clonotype originates from a man aged 40-49 years with alopecia areata. Some clones in this sample may be carry-over from other donors' samples. The chain uses TRBV20-1 and TRBJ2-1; D possibly corresponds to TRBD2 (6 bases). Source: whole blood, taken in connection with sensitization to the hapten diphenylcyclopropenone (DPC). CDR3 residues: CSARGEEVRQFF. The DNA for the CDR3 is TGCAGTGCTAGAGGGGAGGAGGTAAGGCAGTTCTTC.